This T cell receptor (beta chain) comes out of a study of blood T cell repertoires in COVID-19. Repertoires were generated with immunoSEQ multiplex PCR, while TCRdb's copy carries only in-frame clones and drops some. The sample comprises 210,000 or so clones, nearly 90% of which are singletons, and roughly 5.6% rests with the top ten. The receptor's source is a woman aged 40 to 55 who had recovered from COVID-19. Sequencing was performed on peripheral blood.

The CDR3 region has the DNA TGTGCCAGCAGCCCTCTTGGGAGTAAATCAGATGAGCAGTTCTTC. This sequence encodes CASSPLGSKSDEQFF. This sequence joins TRBV7-3 and TRBJ2-1; perhaps TRBD2 as D (5 bases). The CDR3 is 15 residues long. Germline CDR1 reads SGHTA; CDR2 reads FQGTGA. V was clipped by 5 bases and J by 8 bases, with 19 bases between them.